The source of this TCR beta chain is a study of identical twins. A universal primer site was incorporated via template switching, and the cDNA contained unique molecular identifiers. A single record per CDR3 protein comes from TCRdb applying MiXCR to the 5' RACE reads. This sample has approximately 690,000 distinct CDR3 sequences, with 6.1% found just once. This clonotype was seen repeatedly, ten times or more. Germline assignment: CDR1 LNHNV and CDR2 YYDKDF (reference sequence). This CDR3 is built from 13 residues. The V and J ends lost 2 bases and 7 bases respectively, with 9 bases between them. This clonotype was sampled from a man between 18 and 35 years old in good health. The sample comprised naive T cells sorted from blood. The chain couples TRBV15 to TRBJ2-1; D not resolved. This chain's CDR3 is CATSRSTENEQFF. The CDR3 bases are TGTGCCACCAGCAGAAGTACAGAGAATGAGCAGTTCTTC.